The present T cell receptor beta chain was sequenced within a study of cytomegalovirus exposure and HLA in healthy donors. Overall study context: A data release that came early held tens of millions of unique TCRs from HLA-typed donors.

Germline V lookup: CDR1 SGHDT, CDR2 YYEEEE. The CDR3 is made up of 13 amino acids. Deletions cut 4 bases from V and 3 bases from J, with 9 bases between. PCR amplification relied on 60 Vbeta primers (plus 13 Jbeta primers). Here immunoSEQ multiplex PCR was the method, and the copy in TCRdb shows in-frame clones only, minus some. Here the sample table reports about 190,000 clones. Regarding this clone: The antigen remains unidentified.

Findings of the study overall: One variant, a missense change in DCLRE1C, was linked in a later analysis to TCR beta V- and J-gene trimming. A later analysis found common viral pathogens apparently linked to several of the most significant clusters.

The source material was PBMCs. This rearrangement joins TRBV5-6 to TRBJ2-3; weak D call: TRBD2 (5 bases). This TCR was recovered from a woman in her 30s in good health and CMV-seropositive. CDR3 residues: CASSGGRTDTQYF. CDR3 in DNA: TGTGCCAGCAGCGGAGGAAGAACAGATACGCAGTATTTT.